A selection of T cell receptor beta chains follows, all from one sample in a study of blood T cell repertoires in COVID-19. Measured with immunoSEQ multiplex PCR; TCRdb has only the in-frame clones, and not every one. The sample contains fewer than 200,000 clones, approximately 91% of which appear only once. Specimen: peripheral blood. Receptors were obtained from a man younger than 35 with COVID-19, enrolled during active disease. The CDR3 runs from the conserved cysteine through the conserved F or W. Each record gives: CDR3 DNA, CDR3 protein, clone size, V gene, D gene, J gene. The D gene is left open where the match is weak. Size values are once, few and many counts, or a class for expanded clones, and some rows have none.

TGTGCCAGCAGCCGTACAGGGGGGGGCAATCAGCCCCAGCATTTT CASSRTGGGNQPQHF - TRBV6-2/TRBV6-3 TRBD1 TRBJ1-5
TGCAGTGCTAGTGAACTCCCCTCCTACGAGCAGTACTTC CSASELPSYEQYF - TRBV20-1 - TRBJ2-7
TGCGCCAGCAGCCCCGACAGGACCTACGAGCAGTACTTC CASSPDRTYEQYF - TRBV5-1 - TRBJ2-7
TGCAGCGTCCAAGAGGGGGGCAATCAGCCCCAGCATTTT CSVQEGGNQPQHF - TRBV29-1 - TRBJ1-5
TGTGCCAGCAGTTACTCGGGTAGCGACTACGAGCAGTACTTC CASSYSGSDYEQYF - TRBV6-5 - TRBJ2-7
TGTGCCAGCAGCACCGGACAGTGGATGGGCTACACCTTC CASSTGQWMGYTF - TRBV7-2 - TRBJ1-2
TGCAGCGTTATTTCCGAACTGAATGAAAAACTGCTTTTT CSVISELNEKLLF - TRBV29-1 - TRBJ1-4
TGTGCCAGCACTCCCCCCGGGACAGGGGATCACGAGCAGTACTTC CASTPPGTGDHEQYF - TRBV11-2 TRBD1 TRBJ2-7
TGTGCCAGCAGTTTATTAGGGGGTAACTATGGCTACACCTTC CASSLLGGNYGYTF - TRBV27 - TRBJ1-2
TGCGCCAGCAGTGAGCTCGGAGCGGGAGACACCAACAATGAGCAGTTCTTC CASSELGAGDTNNEQFF - TRBV10-1 TRBD2 TRBJ2-1
TGCGCCAGCAGCCAAGAAGCGGGGACCCAGCCCCAGCATTTT CASSQEAGTQPQHF - TRBV4-1 - TRBJ1-5
TGTGCCAGCATGAGCGGGAGTTTTTACGAGCAGTACTTC CASMSGSFYEQYF - TRBV27 TRBD2 TRBJ2-7
TGCAGCGTTGAAGGGAGGACAGTAGAAGCTTTCTTT CSVEGRTVEAFF - TRBV29-1 - TRBJ1-1
TGCGCCAGCAAACCTACAGGGGGCAGAATGGGCGAGCAGTACTTC CASKPTGGRMGEQYF once TRBV5-1 TRBD1 TRBJ2-7
TGCGCCAGCAGCCTCAGCGGGGCAAACACCGGGGAGCTGTTTTTT CASSLSGANTGELFF - TRBV5-1 TRBD2 TRBJ2-2
TGTGCCAGCAGCCGACGGGACTTCCACGGGAGGGAAGAGACCCAGTACTTC CASSRRDFHGREETQYF - TRBV7-3 TRBD2 TRBJ2-5
TGTGCCAGTAGTACCTGGCGGGGGGATAGCAATCAGCCCCAGCATTTT CASSTWRGDSNQPQHF - TRBV19 - TRBJ1-5
TGTGCCAGCAGTTTAATCAGGCCGGATCTTTCGAATTCACCCCTCCACTTT CASSLIRPDLSNSPLHF once TRBV28 - TRBJ1-6
TGTGCCAGCAGCTTAGTCGGGGGACAGGGCAATCAGCCCCAGCATTTT CASSLVGGQGNQPQHF - TRBV7-2 TRBD1 TRBJ1-5
TGTGCCAGCAGCCGGACTAGCGGGACAACCACCGGGGAGCTGTTTTTT CASSRTSGTTTGELFF - TRBV5-6 TRBD2 TRBJ2-2
TGCGCCAGCAGCCAAGGGACAGCCTACAATCAGCCCCAGCATTTT CASSQGTAYNQPQHF - TRBV4-1 - TRBJ1-5
TGTGCCAGCAGCCGAGGACAGGGGGGCGACTATGGCTACACCTTC CASSRGQGGDYGYTF - TRBV11-2 TRBD1 TRBJ1-2
TGTGCCAGCAGCTTGACAGGGGAAAGCAATCAGCCCCAGCATTTT CASSLTGESNQPQHF - TRBV7-2 TRBD1 TRBJ1-5
TGTGCCAGCAGCCAAGTGCGAGGGTGGGACATTCAGTACTTC CASSQVRGWDIQYF once TRBV4-2 - TRBJ2-4
TGTGCCAGCAGCAAAGCTCCGGAGGGCTTTTTAGCGGGGACCTACGAGCAGTACTTC CASSKAPEGFLAGTYEQYF - TRBV21-1 - TRBJ2-7
TGTGCCAGCAGCGTCAGACAGGGGGCTGCTGGCTACACCTTC CASSVRQGAAGYTF - TRBV9 TRBD1 TRBJ1-2
TGTGCCACCAGTGATCCAGGGACAGGGGGGACCGGGGAGCTGTTTTTT CATSDPGTGGTGELFF few TRBV24-1 TRBD1 TRBJ2-2
TGTGCCAGCAGCCAAGCTCAACAGGGAGACTATGGCTACACCTTC CASSQAQQGDYGYTF - TRBV4-2 - TRBJ1-2
TGTGCCAGCTGTACAGGGGTTCATGATACGCAGTATTTT CASCTGVHDTQYF - TRBV19 TRBD1 TRBJ2-3
TGTGCCAGCAGCCCCCTCCGGGGGAGCGGGAGAAGGACAGATACGCAGTATTTT CASSPLRGSGRRTDTQYF - TRBV11-2 TRBD2 TRBJ2-3
TGTGCCAGTAGAACTAGCTCGGACGACAATGAGCAGTTCTTC CASRTSSDDNEQFF - TRBV19 - TRBJ2-1
TGTGCCAGCATGGCAAATGAAAAACTGTTTTTT CASMANEKLFF - TRBV28 - TRBJ1-4
TGTGCCAGCAGTCGACAAGCTTCCGTTGGCTACACCTTC CASSRQASVGYTF - TRBV5-4 - TRBJ1-2